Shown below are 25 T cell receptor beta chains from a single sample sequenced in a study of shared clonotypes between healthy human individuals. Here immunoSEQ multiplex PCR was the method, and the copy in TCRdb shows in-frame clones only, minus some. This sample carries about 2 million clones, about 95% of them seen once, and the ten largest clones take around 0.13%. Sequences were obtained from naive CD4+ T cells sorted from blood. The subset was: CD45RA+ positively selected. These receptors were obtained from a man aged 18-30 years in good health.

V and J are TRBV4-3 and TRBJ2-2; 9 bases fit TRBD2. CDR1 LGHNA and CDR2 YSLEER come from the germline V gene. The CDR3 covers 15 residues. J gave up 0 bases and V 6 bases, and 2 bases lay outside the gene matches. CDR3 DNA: TGCGCCAGCAGGCTAGCGGGGACGAACACCGGGGAGCTGTTTTTT. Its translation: CASRLAGTNTGELFF.

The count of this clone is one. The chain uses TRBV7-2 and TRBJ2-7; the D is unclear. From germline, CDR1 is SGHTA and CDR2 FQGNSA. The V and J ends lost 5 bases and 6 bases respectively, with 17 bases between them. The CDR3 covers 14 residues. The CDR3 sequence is CASSRRVGIGEQYF. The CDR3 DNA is TGTGCCAGCAGCCGACGCGTGGGAATCGGCGAGCAGTACTTC.

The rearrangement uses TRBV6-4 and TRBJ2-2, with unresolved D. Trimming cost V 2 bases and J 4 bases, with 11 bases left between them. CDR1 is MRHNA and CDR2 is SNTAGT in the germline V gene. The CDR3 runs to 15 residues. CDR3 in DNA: TGTGCCAGCAGTGACCAGCCACTGCCCACCGGGGAGCTGTTTTTT. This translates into CASSDQPLPTGELFF.

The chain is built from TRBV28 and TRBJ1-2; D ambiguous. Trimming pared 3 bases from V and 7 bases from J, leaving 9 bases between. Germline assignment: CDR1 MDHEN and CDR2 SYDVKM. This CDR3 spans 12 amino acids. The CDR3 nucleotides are TGTGCCAGCAGTTTTATCGGTTTTGGCTACACCTTC. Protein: CASSFIGFGYTF.

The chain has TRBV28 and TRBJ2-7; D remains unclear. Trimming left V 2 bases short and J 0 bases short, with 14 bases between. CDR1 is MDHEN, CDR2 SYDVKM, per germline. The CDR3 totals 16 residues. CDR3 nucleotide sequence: TGTGCCAGCAGTTTAATGTTTGGCGAAAGCTCCTACGAGCAGTACTTC. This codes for CASSLMFGESSYEQYF.

For the CDR3, the DNA is TGTGCCAGCAGCGTAACCGGGACTACGTTTTACAATGAGCAGTTCTTC. Amino acids: CASSVTGTTFYNEQFF. This sequence joins TRBV11-2 and TRBJ2-1; 7 bases align to TRBD2. This CDR3 contains 16 residues. Germline V gene data show CDR1 as SGHAT and CDR2 as FQNNGV. V lost 5 bases, J lost 4 bases, and 11 bases stayed unmatched.

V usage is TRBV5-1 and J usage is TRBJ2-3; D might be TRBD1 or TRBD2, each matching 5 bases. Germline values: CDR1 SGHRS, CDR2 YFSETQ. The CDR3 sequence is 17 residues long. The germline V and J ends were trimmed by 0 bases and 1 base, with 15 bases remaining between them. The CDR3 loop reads CASSLGTRDVGTDTQYF. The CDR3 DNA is TGCGCCAGCAGCTTGGGGACCAGGGACGTCGGCACAGATACGCAGTATTTT.

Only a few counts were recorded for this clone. CDR3 sequence: CASSPPLHF. The CDR3 bases are TGCGCCAGCAGTCCACCCCTCCACTTT. The chain has TRBV23-1 and TRBJ1-6, with D unresolved. TRBV23-1 has ORF status, its function being uncertain. The germline V and J ends were trimmed by 4 bases and 11 bases, with 0 bases remaining between them. This CDR3 is built from 9 residues.

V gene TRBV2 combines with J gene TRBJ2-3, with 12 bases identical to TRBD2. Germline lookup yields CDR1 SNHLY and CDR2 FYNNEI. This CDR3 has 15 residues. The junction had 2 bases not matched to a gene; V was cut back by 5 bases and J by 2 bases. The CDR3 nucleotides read TGTGCCAGCAGTACTAGCGGGGGGATCACAGATACGCAGTATTTT. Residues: CASSTSGGITDTQYF.

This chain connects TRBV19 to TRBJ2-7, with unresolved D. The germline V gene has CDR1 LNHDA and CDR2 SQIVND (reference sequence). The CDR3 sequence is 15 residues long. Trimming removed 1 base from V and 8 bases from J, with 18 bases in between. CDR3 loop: CASSIGTQSLLKQYF. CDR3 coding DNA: TGTGCCAGTAGTATAGGTACCCAGAGCCTACTCAAGCAGTACTTC.

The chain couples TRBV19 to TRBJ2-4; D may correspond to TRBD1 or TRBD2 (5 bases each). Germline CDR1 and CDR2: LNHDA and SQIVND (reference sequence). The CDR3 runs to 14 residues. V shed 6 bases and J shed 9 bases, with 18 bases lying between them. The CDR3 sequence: CASSGTANPLIQYF. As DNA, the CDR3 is TGTGCCAGTAGCGGGACCGCCAATCCCCTCATTCAGTACTTC. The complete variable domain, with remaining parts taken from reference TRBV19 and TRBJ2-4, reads DGGITQSPKYLFRKEGQNVTLSCEQNLNHDAMYWYRQDPGQGLRLIYYSQIVNDFQKGDIAEGYSVSREKKESFPLTVTSAQKNPTAFYLCASSGTANPLIQYFGAGTRLSVL.

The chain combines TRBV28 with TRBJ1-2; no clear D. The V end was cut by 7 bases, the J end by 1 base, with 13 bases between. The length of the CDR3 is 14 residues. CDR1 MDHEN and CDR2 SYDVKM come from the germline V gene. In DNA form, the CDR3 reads TGTGCCAGCACCCTAGGAGGGAATAACTATGGCTACACCTTC. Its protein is CASTLGGNNYGYTF.

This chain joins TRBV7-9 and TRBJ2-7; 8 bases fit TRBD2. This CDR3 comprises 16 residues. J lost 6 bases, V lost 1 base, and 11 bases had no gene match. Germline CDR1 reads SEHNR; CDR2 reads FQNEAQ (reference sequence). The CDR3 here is CASSLVYTGGIREQYF. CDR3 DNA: TGTGCCAGCAGCTTAGTTTATACGGGAGGGATCCGCGAGCAGTACTTC.

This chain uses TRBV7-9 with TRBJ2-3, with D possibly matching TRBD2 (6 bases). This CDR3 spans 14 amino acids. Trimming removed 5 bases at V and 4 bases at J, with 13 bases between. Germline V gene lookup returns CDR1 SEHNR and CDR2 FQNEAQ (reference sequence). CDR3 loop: CASSPGGGADTQYF. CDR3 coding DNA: TGTGCCAGCAGCCCCGGGGGAGGTGCAGATACGCAGTATTTT.

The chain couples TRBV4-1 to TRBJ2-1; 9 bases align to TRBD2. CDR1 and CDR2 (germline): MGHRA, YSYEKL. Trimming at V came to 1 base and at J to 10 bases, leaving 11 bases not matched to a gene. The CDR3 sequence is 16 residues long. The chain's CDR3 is CASSQVASGVLGEQFF. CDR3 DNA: TGCGCCAGCAGCCAAGTAGCTAGCGGGGTCCTTGGAGAGCAGTTCTTC.

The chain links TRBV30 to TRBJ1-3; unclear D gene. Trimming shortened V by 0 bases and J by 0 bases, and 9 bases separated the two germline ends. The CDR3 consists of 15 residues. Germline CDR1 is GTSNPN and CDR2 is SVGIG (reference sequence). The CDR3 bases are TGTGCCTGGAGTGTTGGGGTGAGCTCTGGAAACACCATATATTTT. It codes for CAWSVGVSSGNTIYF.

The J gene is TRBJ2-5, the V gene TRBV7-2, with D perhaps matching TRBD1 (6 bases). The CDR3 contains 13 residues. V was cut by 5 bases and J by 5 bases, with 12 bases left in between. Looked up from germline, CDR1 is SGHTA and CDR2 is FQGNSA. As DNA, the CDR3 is TGTGCCAGCAGCCCTAATAGGGGGGAGACCCAGTACTTC. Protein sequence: CASSPNRGETQYF.

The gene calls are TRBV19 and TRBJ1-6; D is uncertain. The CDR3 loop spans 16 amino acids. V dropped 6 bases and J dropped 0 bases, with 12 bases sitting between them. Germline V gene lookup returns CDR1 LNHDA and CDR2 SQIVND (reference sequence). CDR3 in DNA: TGTGCCAGTAGCGACCGAGTTAGCTCCTATAATTCACCCCTCCACTTT. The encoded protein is CASSDRVSSYNSPLHF.

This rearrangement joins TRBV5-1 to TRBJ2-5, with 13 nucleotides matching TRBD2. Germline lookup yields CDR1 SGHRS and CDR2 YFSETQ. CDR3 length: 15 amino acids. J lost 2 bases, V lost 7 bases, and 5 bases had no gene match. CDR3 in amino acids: CASWLTSGGQETQYF. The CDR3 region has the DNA TGCGCCAGCTGGTTGACTAGCGGGGGGCAAGAGACCCAGTACTTC. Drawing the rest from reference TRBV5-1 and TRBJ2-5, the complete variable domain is KAGVTQTPRYLIKTRGQQVTLSCSPISGHRSVSWYQQTPGQGLQFLFEYFSETQRNKGNFPGRFSGRQFSNSRSEMNVSTLELGDSALYLCASWLTSGGQETQYFGPGTRLLVL.

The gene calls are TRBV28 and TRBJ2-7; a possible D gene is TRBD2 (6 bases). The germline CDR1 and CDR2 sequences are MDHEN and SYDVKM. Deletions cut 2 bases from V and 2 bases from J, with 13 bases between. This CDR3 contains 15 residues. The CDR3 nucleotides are TGTGCCAGCAGTTTAACGGGACTTCACGCCTACGAGCAGTACTTC. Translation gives CASSLTGLHAYEQYF. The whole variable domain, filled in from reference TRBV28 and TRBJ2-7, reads DVKVTQSSRYLVKRTGEKVFLECVQDMDHENMFWYRQDPGLGLRLIYFSYDVKMKEKGDIPEGYSVSREKKERFSLILESASTNQTSMYLCASSLTGLHAYEQYFGPGTRLTVT.

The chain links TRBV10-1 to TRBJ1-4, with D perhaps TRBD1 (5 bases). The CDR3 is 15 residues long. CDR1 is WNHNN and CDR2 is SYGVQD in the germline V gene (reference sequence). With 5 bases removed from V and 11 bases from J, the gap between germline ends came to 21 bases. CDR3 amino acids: CASSSRQGPLYKLFF. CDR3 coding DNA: TGCGCCAGCAGTTCCCGCCAGGGCCCCTTGTATAAACTGTTTTTT.

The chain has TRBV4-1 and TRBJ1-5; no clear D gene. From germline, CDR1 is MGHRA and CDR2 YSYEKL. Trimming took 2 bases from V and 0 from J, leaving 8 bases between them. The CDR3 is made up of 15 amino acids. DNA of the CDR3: TGCGCCAGCAGCCAAATGAGGGTTAGCAATCAGCCCCAGCATTTT. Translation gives CASSQMRVSNQPQHF.

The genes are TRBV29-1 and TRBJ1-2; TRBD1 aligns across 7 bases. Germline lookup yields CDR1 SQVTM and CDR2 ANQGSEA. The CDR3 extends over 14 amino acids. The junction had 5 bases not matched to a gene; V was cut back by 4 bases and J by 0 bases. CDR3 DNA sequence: TGCAGCGTTGGGAACAGGGGAGCTAACTATGGCTACACCTTC. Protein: CSVGNRGANYGYTF.

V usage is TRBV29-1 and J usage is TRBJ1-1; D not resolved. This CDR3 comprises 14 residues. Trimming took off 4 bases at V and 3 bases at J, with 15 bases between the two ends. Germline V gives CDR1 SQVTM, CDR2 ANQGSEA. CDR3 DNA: TGCAGCGTTGTGGAGCCCCCCTCGTACACTGAAGCTTTCTTT. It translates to CSVVEPPSYTEAFF.

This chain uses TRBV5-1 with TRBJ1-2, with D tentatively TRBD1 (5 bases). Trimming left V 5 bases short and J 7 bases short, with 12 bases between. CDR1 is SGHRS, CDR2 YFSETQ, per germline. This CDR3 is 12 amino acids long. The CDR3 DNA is TGCGCCAGCAGTACTGGGGACGCTGGCTACACCTTC. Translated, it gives CASSTGDAGYTF.